This T cell receptor beta chain was identified in a study of PD-L1 blockade in urothelial cancer. Study as a whole: Males with bladder-origin urothelial cancer made up about 90% of the roughly 29 patients.

V was pared by 8 bases and J by 3 bases, with 24 bases of the junction left unmatched. Germline-derived CDR1 and CDR2 are MDHEN and SYDVKM. The CDR3 consists of 19 residues. Synthetic analogs of TCR templates were spiked into every PCR. Profiled with immunoSEQ multiplex PCR; TCRdb holds only in-frame clones, not every one. The table has roughly 87,000 clones, about nine tenths seen once. The gene calls are TRBV28 and TRBJ1-1; TRBD1 matches 7 bases. The specimen comprised PBMCs, sampled around atezolizumab (anti-PD-L1) treatment. The clonotype comes from a woman aged 70-85 years with urothelial cancer. The CDR3 nucleotides read TGTGCCAGCCCCCCCAGTTCGCCAGACAGGGTGGGTAGTGACACTGAAGCTTTCTTT. Encoded protein: CASPPSSPDRVGSDTEAFF. The whole variable domain, filled in from reference TRBV28 and TRBJ1-1, reads DVKVTQSSRYLVKRTGEKVFLECVQDMDHENMFWYRQDPGLGLRLIYFSYDVKMKEKGDIPEGYSVSREKKERFSLILESASTNQTSMYLCASPPSSPDRVGSDTEAFFGQGTRLTVV.